This T cell receptor beta chain originates from a study of graft-versus-host responses after intestinal transplantation. Turning to the study itself: Multivisceral, liver-intestinal, or isolated intestinal grafts were transplanted into recipients. The recipients all started with anti-thymocyte globulin induction and then took tacrolimus and steroids for 3 to 4 years. Study outcomes and limitations: Peak circulating GvH clone levels tracked with early post-transplant HvG declines. GvH clones were found in recipient marrow; some appeared first in ileum or blood.

CDR3 length equals 17 residues. The V segment lost 3 bases and the J segment 10 bases; nucleotides outside the gene matches: 14. Germline V gene sequence: CDR1 MGHRA, CDR2 YSYEKL. Assay used: immunoSEQ multiplex PCR; TCRdb lists only in-frame clones, some missing. In the table there are tens of thousands of clones, over 60% of which are singletons. As concerns this clone: Antigen unknown.

Graft material was processed, releasing intraepithelial and lamina propria lymphocytes. The sequencing here drew on ileum tissue, taken 98 days after intestinal transplantation. The V call is TRBV4-1, the J call TRBJ2-1, with 11 bases identical to TRBD2. The TCR originated in a human patient who received an intestinal transplant, so some T cells may come from the graft donor. CDR3 loop: CASSQTPGTSGSLEQFF. Written as DNA, the CDR3 is TGCGCCAGCAGCCAGACGCCCGGGACTAGCGGTTCATTGGAGCAGTTCTTC.